This TCR beta chain appears in the sequencing data of a study of T cells after yellow fever vaccination. V lost 4 bases to trimming and J lost 6 bases, with 16 bases between them. The CDR3 sequence is 15 residues long. Germline CDR1 SGHRS, CDR2 YFSETQ. This clonotype showed up just a few times. TCRdb re-called the 5' RACE reads through MiXCR, storing one row per CDR3 protein. The sample carries 400,000 or so distinct CDR3 sequences, roughly a sixth recorded once. This TCR came from a man aged 18 to 30 who received the YFV17D yellow fever vaccine. V and J are TRBV5-1 and TRBJ2-2, with D unresolved. Here the sequenced sample was PBMCs, taken before the yellow fever booster vaccination. CDR3 nucleotides: TGCGCCAGCAGCCCCAGTTCTACGGGTGCCGGGGAGCTGTTTTTT. Residues: CASSPSSTGAGELFF.